The 20 T cell receptor beta chains in this list originate from one sample, sequenced in a study of Ad26.COV2.S vaccination and SARS-CoV-2 variants. Treatment: about 20 received Ad26.COV2.S at low or high dose, single or two shots; 5 received placebo; per-sample allocation not given. Sampling happened 63 days after the first vaccine or placebo injection. Profiling relied on immunoSEQ multiplex PCR, and the TCRdb table lists in-frame clones only, not all of them. The data show over 300,000 clones, 80% to 90% seen once. The specimen comprised peripheral blood, sampled in a trial of Ad26.COV2.S vaccine versus placebo. These receptors all stem from a person between 18 and 65 years old who received the Ad26.COV2.S COVID-19 vaccine or a placebo.

The chain has TRBV19 and TRBJ2-7; 7 bases line up with TRBD2. The length of the CDR3 is 14 residues. V lost 4 bases, J lost 0 bases, and 3 bases stayed unmatched. In germline, CDR1 is LNHDA, CDR2 SQIVND (reference sequence). The DNA for the CDR3 is TGTGCCAGTAGTAATCTAGCGGCCTCCTACGAGCAGTACTTC. It is translated as CASSNLAASYEQYF.

This chain joins TRBV5-4 and TRBJ1-6; 9 bases match TRBD1. Germline V gives CDR1 SGHNT, CDR2 YYREEE (reference sequence). This CDR3 contains 14 residues. J gave up 10 bases and V 5 bases, and 7 bases lay outside the gene matches. CDR3 protein: CASRMGQGKSPLHF. The CDR3 bases are TGTGCCAGCAGAATGGGACAGGGAAAATCACCCCTCCACTTT.

This clone was seen a single time. The gene calls are TRBV2 and TRBJ2-7; 9 positions agree with TRBD1. This CDR3 has 14 residues. V lost 6 bases to trimming and J lost 3 bases; unmatched junction nucleotides: 6. Germline CDR1 SNHLY, CDR2 FYNNEI. The CDR3 nucleotides read TGTGCCAGCAGCTTGCGGACAGGGGTCTACGAGCAGTACTTC. Its translation: CASSLRTGVYEQYF. The full variable domain, its missing parts supplied by reference TRBV2 and TRBJ2-7, is EPEVTQTPSHQVTQMGQEVILRCVPISNHLYFYWYRQILGQKVEFLVSFYNNEISEKSEIFDDQFSVERPDGSNFTLKIRSTKLEDSAMYFCASSLRTGVYEQYFGPGTRLTVT.

The chain combines TRBV7-9 with TRBJ2-5; TRBD2 might be the D (6 bases). Per the germline V gene, CDR1 is SEHNR and CDR2 is FQNEAQ (reference sequence). V shed 5 bases and J shed 2 bases, with 15 bases lying between them. The CDR3 has 15 amino acids. This chain's CDR3 is CASSRVGGYQETQYF. Here the CDR3 DNA reads TGTGCCAGCAGCCGTGTGGGAGGATATCAAGAGACCCAGTACTTC.

CDR3 protein: CASSARGPSNYGYTF. The DNA for the CDR3 is TGTGCCAGCAGCGCCCGGGGACCGTCAAACTATGGCTACACCTTC. The chain has TRBV9 and TRBJ1-2; D may be TRBD1 (5 bases). V lost 3 bases and J 2 bases, leaving 14 bases between the germline ends. The CDR3 has 15 residues. Germline CDR1 and CDR2: SGDLS and YYNGEE.

The J gene is TRBJ1-5, the V gene TRBV19; the D is unclear. CDR1 is LNHDA and CDR2 is SQIVND in the germline V gene (reference sequence). The V end lost 7 bases, the J end lost 5 bases, and 21 bases lay between the germline ends. The length of the CDR3 is 16 residues. The CDR3 protein is CASKSLLWGSYQPQHF. CDR3 sequence (DNA): TGTGCCAGTAAGTCCCTCCTCTGGGGTTCGTATCAGCCCCAGCATTTT.

The chain has TRBV5-6 and TRBJ2-7; 9 nucleotides match TRBD1. This CDR3 has 15 amino acids. Germline assignment: CDR1 SGHDT and CDR2 YYEEEE. The ends lost 4 bases at V and 8 bases at J; junction bases unmatched: 13. In DNA, the CDR3 is TGTGCCAGCAGCCTGGACCCGGGACAGGGTAGAAAGCAGTACTTC. Its protein product is CASSLDPGQGRKQYF.

This clone was found a few times. The chain employs TRBV9 and TRBJ1-3; D is unclear. V gave up 3 bases and J gave up 5 bases, with 9 bases separating them. This CDR3 spans 13 amino acids. Per the germline V gene, CDR1 is SGDLS and CDR2 is YYNGEE. The CDR3 region has the DNA TGTGCCAGCAGCGCCCTGGTTAGAAACACCATATATTTT. Its protein is CASSALVRNTIYF.

CDR3 nucleotides: TGCGCCAGCAGCTTCCAGGGATCCCTCTCCTACGAGCAGTACTTC. Translation gives CASSFQGSLSYEQYF. The rearrangement joins TRBV5-1 to TRBJ2-7; maybe TRBD1 (5 bases). The V gene's germline CDR1 is SGHRS and CDR2 YFSETQ. Trimming took 2 bases from V and 0 from J, leaving 12 bases between them. The CDR3 spans 15 residues.

The J gene is TRBJ1-2, the V gene TRBV9; no clear D. The V end lost 4 bases, the J end lost 8 bases, and 9 bases lay between the germline ends. Germline CDR1 is SGDLS and CDR2 is YYNGEE. The CDR3 runs to 11 residues. In DNA, the CDR3 is TGTGCCAGCAGCCCCTCCGCGGGCTACACCTTC. Translated: CASSPSAGYTF.

The CDR3 here is CASSVVEGLYNEQFF. CDR3 bases: TGTGCCAGCAGCGTAGTCGAGGGACTCTACAATGAGCAGTTCTTC. The chain has TRBV9 and TRBJ2-1; a possible D gene is TRBD2 (6 bases). V shed 0 bases and J shed 3 bases, with 10 bases lying between them. This CDR3 contains 15 residues. CDR1 and CDR2 from the germline V gene are SGDLS and YYNGEE.

The V gene is TRBV5-1, the J gene TRBJ2-5; 15 nucleotides agree with TRBD2. The CDR3 consists of 14 residues. In germline, CDR1 is SGHRS, CDR2 YFSETQ. The V segment lost 7 bases and the J segment 3 bases; nucleotides outside the gene matches: 1. CDR3 protein: CASGLAGGKETQYF. The DNA for the CDR3 is TGCGCCAGCGGACTAGCGGGAGGGAAAGAGACCCAGTACTTC.

V and J are TRBV30 and TRBJ1-5; the match to TRBD1 covers 9 bases. V shed 2 bases, J shed 6 bases, and the junction held 5 bases outside the gene matches. This CDR3 has 14 amino acids. Germline V lookup: CDR1 GTSNPN, CDR2 SVGIG (reference sequence). The CDR3 here is CAWSSQGAGQPQHF. As DNA, the CDR3 is TGTGCCTGGAGTTCACAGGGGGCGGGTCAGCCCCAGCATTTT.

The rearrangement links TRBV6-1 to TRBJ1-2; D gene unclear. With 5 bases removed from V and 5 bases from J, the gap between germline ends came to 15 bases. CDR1 is MNHNS, CDR2 SASEGT, per germline. There are 14 residues in the CDR3. The CDR3 is CASSPHVGAYGYTF. DNA for the CDR3: TGTGCCAGCAGTCCCCACGTCGGAGCTTATGGCTACACCTTC.

The chain is built from TRBV5-6 and TRBJ2-3; a weak D match, TRBD2 (5 bases). V was cut by 0 bases and J by 0 bases, with 11 bases left in between. Germline values: CDR1 SGHDT, CDR2 YYEEEE. The CDR3 extends over 16 amino acids. The CDR3 spells CASSLGASPSTDTQYF. The CDR3 nucleotides read TGTGCCAGCAGCTTGGGGGCTAGCCCTAGCACAGATACGCAGTATTTT.

This chain uses TRBV6-5 with TRBJ1-1; D unresolved. The ends were cut back, 2 bases at V and 6 bases at J, with 10 bases in the middle. Germline CDR1 is MNHEY and CDR2 is SVGAGI. This CDR3 is built from 13 residues. The CDR3 nucleotides read TGTGCCAGCAGTTACGAAATTAGCGCTGAAGCTTTCTTT. It translates to CASSYEISAEAFF.

The rearrangement links TRBV6-5 to TRBJ1-2; D call uncertain. The germline gives CDR1 MNHEY, CDR2 SVGAGI. CDR3 length equals 12 residues. V lost 8 bases and J lost 7, with 14 bases in between. CDR3 sequence: CASCDQVRGYTF. In nucleotides, the CDR3 is TGTGCCAGCTGCGACCAGGTCCGTGGCTACACCTTC.

The chain links TRBV7-9 to TRBJ1-2; tentative D call: TRBD1 (5 bases). The CDR3 is made up of 15 amino acids. Per the germline V gene, CDR1 is SEHNR and CDR2 is FQNEAQ (reference sequence). Trimming stripped 1 base from V and 8 bases from J, with 17 bases between. CDR3 sequence: CASSLEGAIGGGYTF. CDR3 bases: TGTGCCAGCAGCTTAGAAGGGGCCATAGGAGGAGGCTACACCTTC.

This rearrangement joins TRBV27 to TRBJ2-1; the D is unclear. Germline-derived CDR1 and CDR2 are MNHEY and SMNVEV (reference sequence). CDR3 length: 14 amino acids. V was shortened by 5 bases and J by 8 bases, with 16 bases between the two germline ends. The CDR3 sequence: CASSPARPMDEQFF. As DNA, the CDR3 is TGTGCCAGCAGTCCCGCCCGGCCAATGGATGAGCAGTTCTTC.

The table lists this clone with a count of one. The chain links TRBV24-1 to TRBJ1-2; a possible D gene is TRBD1 (5 bases). This CDR3 contains 15 residues. V lost 9 bases and J lost 6, with 22 bases in between. Germline CDR1 and CDR2: KGHDR and SFDVKD. In DNA form, the CDR3 reads TGTGCCACCTCTGTGGAAGTGGGACTAAGCAATGGCTACACCTTC. This gives the protein CATSVEVGLSNGYTF.